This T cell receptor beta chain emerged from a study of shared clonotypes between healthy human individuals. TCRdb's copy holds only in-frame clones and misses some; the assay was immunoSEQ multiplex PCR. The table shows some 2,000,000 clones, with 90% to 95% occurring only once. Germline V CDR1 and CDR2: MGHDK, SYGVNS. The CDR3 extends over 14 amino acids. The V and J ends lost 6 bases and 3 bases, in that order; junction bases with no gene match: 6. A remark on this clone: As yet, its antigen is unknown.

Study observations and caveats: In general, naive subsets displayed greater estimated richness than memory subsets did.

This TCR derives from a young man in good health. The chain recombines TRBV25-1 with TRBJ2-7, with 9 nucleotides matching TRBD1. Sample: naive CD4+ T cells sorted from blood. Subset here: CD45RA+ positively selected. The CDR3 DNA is TGTGCCAGCAGCCGTGGACAGGGGAACTACGAGCAGTACTTC. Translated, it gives CASSRGQGNYEQYF.